What follows are 18 T cell receptor beta chains derived from one specimen sequenced in a study of siplizumab effects on memory and regulatory T cells. Profiled with immunoSEQ multiplex PCR; TCRdb holds only in-frame clones, not every one. The repertoire includes about 100,000 clones, 90% to 95% of them detected once, and approximately 0.71% sits in the top ten. The specimen sequenced was Tregs sorted from blood. These receptors were collected from a human donor in good health.

The chain recombines TRBV10-3 with TRBJ1-1, with a tentative D call TRBD1 (5 bases). The CDR3 extends over 13 amino acids. The germline gives CDR1 ENHRY, CDR2 SYGVKD. Trimming pared 3 bases from V and 4 bases from J, leaving 9 bases between. CDR3 residues: CAISDQTVTEAFF. DNA of the CDR3: TGTGCCATCAGTGACCAGACAGTCACTGAAGCTTTCTTT.

The rearrangement joins TRBV28 to TRBJ2-3, with 10 bases aligning to TRBD2. There are 16 residues in the CDR3. Germline trimming cut 3 bases from V and 2 bases from J; bases unmatched to any gene: 5. Germline values: CDR1 MDHEN, CDR2 SYDVKM. The CDR3 spells CASSFLAGEITDTQYF. In DNA, the CDR3 is TGTGCCAGCAGTTTCCTAGCGGGAGAGATCACAGATACGCAGTATTTT.

The chain couples TRBV4-2 to TRBJ2-1; D not certain. Germline V CDR1 and CDR2: LGHNA, YNFKEQ. This CDR3 is 13 amino acids long. Deletions cut 5 bases from V and 4 bases from J, with 9 bases between. The CDR3 DNA reads as TGTGCCAGCAGCGCAAGTGAGTACAATGAGCAGTTCTTC. Its protein product is CASSASEYNEQFF.

The chain is built from TRBV29-1 and TRBJ1-1, with 9 bases identical to TRBD1. Germline lookup yields CDR1 SQVTM and CDR2 ANQGSEA. The CDR3 sequence is 13 residues long. V gave up 7 bases and J gave up 5 bases; unmatched junction bases: 8. The CDR3, as DNA: TGCAGCGCCAGGACAGGGGAGGATACTGAAGCTTTCTTT. Translating gives CSARTGEDTEAFF.

CDR3 sequence: CASTRGNYGYTF. The CDR3 nucleotides are TGTGCCAGCACCAGGGGCAACTATGGCTACACCTTC. This chain joins TRBV6-1 and TRBJ1-2; D is perhaps TRBD1 (6 bases). Per germline, CDR1 MNHNS and CDR2 SASEGT. There are 12 residues in the CDR3. Trimming cost V 7 bases and J 2 bases, with 8 bases left between them.

The chain has TRBV10-3 and TRBJ2-3; the D gene is possibly TRBD1 (6 bases). CDR1 and CDR2 from the germline V gene are ENHRY and SYGVKD. Trimming cost V 6 bases and J 0 bases, with 10 bases left between them. The CDR3 spans 14 residues. The CDR3 DNA is TGTGCCATCAGGCGGACAGCTAGCACAGATACGCAGTATTTT. Translated, it gives CAIRRTASTDTQYF.

The chain carries TRBV5-1 and TRBJ2-5, with 11 bases matching TRBD2. CDR3 length equals 15 residues. The junction had 4 bases not matched to a gene; V was cut back by 2 bases and J by 4 bases. CDR1 is SGHRS, CDR2 YFSETQ, per germline. CDR3 sequence: CASSLLAGVLETQYF. Here the CDR3 DNA reads TGCGCCAGCAGCTTACTAGCGGGAGTTTTAGAGACCCAGTACTTC.

V is TRBV6-5 and J is TRBJ2-7; D is tentatively TRBD1 or TRBD2 (6 bases each). Germline V CDR1 and CDR2: MNHEY, SVGAGI. The CDR3 runs to 15 residues. Trimming pared 7 bases from V and 0 bases from J, leaving 16 bases between. Here the CDR3 reads CASTVGGGRSYEQYF. CDR3 nucleotide sequence: TGTGCCAGCACTGTAGGGGGAGGCCGCTCCTACGAGCAGTACTTC.

This clone has just one count. J is TRBJ2-1 and V is TRBV7-3; 10 positions agree with TRBD2. Germline lookup yields CDR1 SGHTA and CDR2 FQGTGA. With 3 bases clipped from V and 6 bases from J, the junction kept 5 bases outside the gene matches. The CDR3 is 15 amino acids. Here the CDR3 DNA reads TGTGCCAGCAGCTTGGCTAGCGGGAGCCCCAATGAGCAGTTCTTC. Its protein product is CASSLASGSPNEQFF.

V and J are TRBV5-1 and TRBJ1-1, with a tentative D call TRBD1 (5 bases). The CDR3 runs 14 residues. Germline V CDR1 and CDR2: SGHRS, YFSETQ. Between the trimmed V and J ends, which lost 1 base and 6 bases, there was a span of 13 bases. CDR3 sequence: CASSLTARGAEAFF. In DNA, the CDR3 is TGCGCCAGCAGCTTGACAGCCCGGGGGGCTGAAGCTTTCTTT.

The chain carries TRBV5-1 and TRBJ2-1, with D possibly being TRBD2 (5 bases). The CDR3 has 13 amino acids. Germline V gene sequence: CDR1 SGHRS, CDR2 YFSETQ. Trimming removed 3 bases from V and 6 bases from J, with 10 bases in between. The CDR3 sequence is CASSSLESNEQFF. As DNA, the CDR3 is TGCGCCAGCAGCTCACTAGAGTCCAATGAGCAGTTCTTC.

The V call is TRBV2, the J call TRBJ1-2; D gene ambiguous. Trimming cost V 1 base and J 7 bases, with 4 bases left between them. The germline V gene has CDR1 SNHLY and CDR2 FYNNEI. This CDR3 contains 11 residues. CDR3 nucleotide sequence: TGTGCCAGCAGTGAAGGGGGTGGCTACACCTTC. Protein product: CASSEGGGYTF.

The J gene is TRBJ1-2, the V gene TRBV6-5, with unresolved D. Germline V CDR1 and CDR2: MNHEY, SVGAGI. Trimming left V 5 bases short and J 12 bases short, with 16 bases between. The CDR3 is 12 amino acids. The CDR3 coding sequence is TGTGCCAGCAGTAACCCACCACTCCCCCACACCTTC. As protein: CASSNPPLPHTF.

The gene calls are TRBV7-9 and TRBJ1-1; D is undetermined. Trimming pared 5 bases from V and 1 base from J, leaving 11 bases between. The CDR3 is 14 amino acids. CDR1 is SEHNR and CDR2 is FQNEAQ in the germline V gene (reference sequence). The DNA of the CDR3 is TGTGCCAGCAGCCCACCCCGGCAGAACACTGAAGCTTTCTTT. Its translation is CASSPPRQNTEAFF.

The chain links TRBV27 to TRBJ1-1; no clear D gene. With 8 bases removed from V and 13 bases from J, the gap between germline ends came to 20 bases. Germline loops: CDR1 MNHEY, CDR2 SMNVEV (reference sequence). This CDR3 comprises 12 residues. CDR3 residues: CASGTGFLAIFF. Here the CDR3 DNA reads TGTGCCAGCGGAACCGGGTTTCTAGCAATTTTCTTT.

As for this clone: Other DNA sequences in this specimen translate into the identical CDR3. The gene calls are TRBV6-5 and TRBJ1-1; no reliable D call. The V end was cut by 9 bases, the J end by 1 base, with 18 bases between. The CDR3 length is 15 residues. From germline, CDR1 is MNHEY and CDR2 SVGAGI. CDR3 sequence (DNA): TGTGCCAGTAGTCCAAGGTGGGTACAGAACACTGAAGCTTTCTTT. Encoded protein: CASSPRWVQNTEAFF.

This chain connects TRBV18 to TRBJ1-5; D is undetermined. The CDR3 is 15 residues long. The ends were cut back, 1 base at V and 0 bases at J, with 7 bases in the middle. The V gene's germline CDR1 is KGHSH and CDR2 LQKENI. The CDR3, as DNA: TGTGCCAGCTCACCACAAGGGAATAGCAATCAGCCCCAGCATTTT. Protein: CASSPQGNSNQPQHF.

J is TRBJ2-7 and V is TRBV11-2; no firm D call. This CDR3 is 12 amino acids long. Germline V gene data show CDR1 as SGHAT and CDR2 as FQNNGV. The germline V and J ends were trimmed by 5 bases and 2 bases, with 7 bases remaining between them. This CDR3 is CASSLIPYEQYF. CDR3 bases: TGTGCCAGCAGCCTGATACCCTACGAGCAGTACTTC.